One and the same sample provided the 6 T cell receptor beta chains below, sequenced in a study of cytomegalovirus exposure and HLA in healthy donors. PCR amplification relied on 60 Vbeta primers (plus 13 Jbeta primers). Profiled with immunoSEQ multiplex PCR; TCRdb holds only in-frame clones, not every one. The sample records roughly 200,000 clones, 80% to 85% being singletons. Sequencing used PBMCs. All receptors derive from a woman aged 40 to 50 in good health and CMV-seronegative.

The chain is built from TRBV15 and TRBJ2-3; tentatively, D is TRBD1 (5 bases). The V and J ends lost 5 bases and 5 bases respectively, with 20 bases between them. The germline V gene has CDR1 LNHNV and CDR2 YYDKDF (reference sequence). The CDR3 runs 16 residues. CDR3 loop: CATSLLPKGMGDTQYF. The CDR3, as DNA: TGTGCCACCAGCTTACTACCGAAGGGGATGGGAGATACGCAGTATTTT.

The J gene is TRBJ1-4, the V gene TRBV4-1; D gene uncertain. The V gene's germline CDR1 is MGHRA and CDR2 YSYEKL. Trimming removed 3 bases from V and 4 bases from J, with 12 bases in between. The length of the CDR3 is 15 residues. This chain's CDR3 is CASSQAGVLNEKLFF. CDR3 in DNA: TGCGCCAGCAGCCAGGCGGGTGTCCTTAATGAAAAACTGTTTTTT.

The V call is TRBV29-1, the J call TRBJ2-2; D is unresolved. The CDR3 is 14 residues long. V was trimmed by 3 bases and J by 4 bases, leaving 12 bases between them. CDR1 SQVTM and CDR2 ANQGSEA come from the germline V gene. In DNA form, the CDR3 reads TGCAGCGTTGAGATCGGGTTACGCACCGGGGAGCTGTTTTTT. It is translated as CSVEIGLRTGELFF.

This clone was observed a handful of times. This chain connects TRBV18 to TRBJ1-2, with no clear D. The CDR3 is made up of 17 amino acids. The germline V gene encodes CDR1 KGHSH and CDR2 LQKENI. Trimming cost V 1 base and J 3 bases, with 18 bases left between them. The CDR3 DNA reads as TGTGCCAGCTCACCACGGAGGGCCGCCGAACCTGACTATGGCTACACCTTC. It translates to CASSPRRAAEPDYGYTF.

This clone has just a few counts. This chain connects TRBV2 to TRBJ1-1; D is uncertain. The V end was cut by 3 bases, the J end by 6 bases, with 14 bases between. The CDR3 covers 14 residues. The germline V gene encodes CDR1 SNHLY and CDR2 FYNNEI. In DNA form, the CDR3 reads TGTGCCAGCAGTGAGGGAGCCCGGGAACCTGAAGCTTTCTTT. Amino acid sequence: CASSEGAREPEAFF. Looking up the rest from reference TRBV2 and TRBJ1-1 gives the full variable domain: EPEVTQTPSHQVTQMGQEVILRCVPISNHLYFYWYRQILGQKVEFLVSFYNNEISEKSEIFDDQFSVERPDGSNFTLKIRSTKLEDSAMYFCASSEGAREPEAFFGQGTRLTVV.

The V and J genes are TRBV4-1 and TRBJ1-1, with D maybe TRBD1 (5 bases). The CDR3 runs to 15 residues. The germline V and J ends were trimmed by 3 bases and 7 bases, with 18 bases remaining between them. The germline V gene has CDR1 MGHRA and CDR2 YSYEKL. The CDR3 nucleotides are TGCGCCAGCAGCCATCCTGGGGGAGGGGTCAATGAAGCTTTCTTT. This codes for CASSHPGGGVNEAFF.